These 6 T cell receptor beta chains were sequenced from one sample in a study of blood T cell repertoires in COVID-19. The assay was immunoSEQ multiplex PCR, and TCRdb's table has in-frame clones only and misses some. The sample includes approximately 150,000 clones, roughly 80% seen only once; the top ten take roughly 8.7%. Sequencing was performed on peripheral blood. These receptors were collected from a man aged 45-65 years with active or convalescent COVID-19.

This rearrangement joins TRBV6-5 to TRBJ2-1; D may be TRBD2 (6 bases). This CDR3 has 14 amino acids. CDR1 is MNHEY, CDR2 SVGAGI, per germline. The V end lost 4 bases, the J end lost 9 bases, and 16 bases lay between the germline ends. CDR3 DNA: TGTGCCAGCAGTTCTCGGGAGAGGGCGGTTGAGCAGTTCTTC. As protein: CASSSRERAVEQFF.

This clone was observed a few times. The chain joins TRBV5-1 to TRBJ1-1, with 7 bases identical to TRBD1. Germline V lookup: CDR1 SGHRS, CDR2 YFSETQ. Trimming took 4 bases from V and 4 from J; bases not matched to a gene: 10. The CDR3 contains 15 residues. The CDR3 is CASSLRTGGATEAFF. The CDR3 DNA follows: TGCGCCAGCAGCCTGAGGACAGGAGGGGCCACTGAAGCTTTCTTT.

The chain carries TRBV9 and TRBJ1-3; D gene uncertain. The germline V gene has CDR1 SGDLS and CDR2 YYNGEE. The length of the CDR3 is 14 residues. Trimming cost V 1 base and J 8 bases, with 13 bases left between them. The CDR3 spells CASSVRTIPDTIYF. In DNA form, the CDR3 reads TGTGCCAGCAGCGTAAGGACTATCCCGGACACCATATATTTT.

This chain links TRBV3-1 (or the pseudogene TRBV3-2) with TRBJ2-5; TRBD2 agrees at 7 bases. The germline V gene encodes CDR1 LGHDT and CDR2 YNNKEL (reference sequence). The CDR3 sequence is 13 residues long. Unmatched junction bases numbered 3, after V lost 1 base and J lost 7 bases. CDR3 sequence: CASSQGTSGTQYF. CDR3 DNA: TGTGCCAGCAGCCAAGGGACTAGTGGGACCCAGTACTTC.

The chain links TRBV9 to TRBJ2-2; D might be TRBD1 (7 bases). With 4 bases removed from V and 7 bases from J, the gap between germline ends came to 20 bases. This CDR3 has 16 residues. CDR1 is SGDLS and CDR2 is YYNGEE in the germline V gene. CDR3 sequence (DNA): TGTGCCAGCAGCCCGCCCTGGACAGGCGGGGACGGGGAGCTGTTTTTT. The encoded protein is CASSPPWTGGDGELFF.

V is TRBV12-3 or TRBV12-4 and J is TRBJ1-2; D is ambiguous. Trimming cost V 6 bases and J 6 bases, with 14 bases left between them. The CDR3 contains 13 residues. Written as DNA, the CDR3 is TGTGCCAGCAGGTTGTCGGGGTCCGATGGCTACACCTTC. Protein sequence: CASRLSGSDGYTF.